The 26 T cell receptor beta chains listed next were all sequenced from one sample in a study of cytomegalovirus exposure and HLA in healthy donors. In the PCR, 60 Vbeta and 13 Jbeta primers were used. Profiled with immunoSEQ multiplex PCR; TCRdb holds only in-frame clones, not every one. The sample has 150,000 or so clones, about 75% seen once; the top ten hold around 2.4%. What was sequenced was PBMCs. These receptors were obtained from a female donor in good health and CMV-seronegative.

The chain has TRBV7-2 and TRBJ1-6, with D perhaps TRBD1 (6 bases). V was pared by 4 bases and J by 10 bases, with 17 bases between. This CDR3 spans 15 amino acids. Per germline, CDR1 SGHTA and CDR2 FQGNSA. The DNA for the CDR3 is TGTGCCAGCAGCTCAACCCCGACAGGAAGGTCACCCCTCCACTTT. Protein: CASSSTPTGRSPLHF.

For the CDR3, the DNA is TGTGCCAGCAGTTTCGGGACAGGGAACACCGGGGAGCTGTTTTTT. It is translated as CASSFGTGNTGELFF. V is TRBV28 and J is TRBJ2-2, with 8 bases that match TRBD1. Germline V gene sequence: CDR1 MDHEN, CDR2 SYDVKM. The CDR3 contains 15 residues. V lost 3 bases, J lost 1 base, and 1 base stayed unmatched.

The CDR3: CASSSRGTNTGELFF. The CDR3 DNA is TGCGCCAGCAGCTCCAGGGGTACGAACACCGGGGAGCTGTTTTTT. V gene TRBV5-1 combines with J gene TRBJ2-2; perhaps TRBD1 as D (6 bases). The V end was cut by 3 bases, the J end by 0 bases, with 9 bases between. CDR1 and CDR2 from the germline V gene are SGHRS and YFSETQ. The CDR3 totals 15 residues.

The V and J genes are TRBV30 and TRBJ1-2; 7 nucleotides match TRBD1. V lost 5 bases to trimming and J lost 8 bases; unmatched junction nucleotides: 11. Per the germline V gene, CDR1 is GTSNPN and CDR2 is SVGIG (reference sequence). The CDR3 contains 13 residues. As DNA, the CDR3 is TGTGCCTGGGCACCTGACAGGGTCGGAGGCTACACCTTC. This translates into CAWAPDRVGGYTF.

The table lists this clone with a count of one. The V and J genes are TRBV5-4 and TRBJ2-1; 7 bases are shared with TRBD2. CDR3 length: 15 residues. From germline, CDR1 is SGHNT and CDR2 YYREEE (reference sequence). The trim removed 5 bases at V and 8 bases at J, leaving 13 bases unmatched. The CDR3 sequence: CASRSAGRERHEQFF. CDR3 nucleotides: TGTGCCAGCAGGTCTGCTGGGCGGGAGAGACATGAGCAGTTCTTC.

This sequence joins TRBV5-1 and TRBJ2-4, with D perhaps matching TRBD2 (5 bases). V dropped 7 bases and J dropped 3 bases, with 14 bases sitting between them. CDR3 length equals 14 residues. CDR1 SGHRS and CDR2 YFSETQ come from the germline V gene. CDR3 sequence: CASAREVGKNIQYF. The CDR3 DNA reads TGCGCCAGCGCGAGGGAAGTGGGCAAAAACATTCAGTACTTC.

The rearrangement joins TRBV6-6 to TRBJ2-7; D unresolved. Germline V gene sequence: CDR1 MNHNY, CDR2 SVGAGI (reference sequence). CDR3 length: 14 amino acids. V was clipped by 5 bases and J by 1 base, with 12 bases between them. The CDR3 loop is CASSRLDGSYEQYF. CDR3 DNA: TGTGCCAGCAGTCGGCTAGACGGGTCCTACGAGCAGTACTTC.

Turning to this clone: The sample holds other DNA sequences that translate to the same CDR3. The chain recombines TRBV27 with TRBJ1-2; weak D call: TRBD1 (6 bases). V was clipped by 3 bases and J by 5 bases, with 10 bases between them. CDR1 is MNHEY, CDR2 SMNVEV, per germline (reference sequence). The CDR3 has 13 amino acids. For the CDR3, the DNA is TGTGCCAGCAGTTTGGGAGGGGGATATGGCTACACCTTC. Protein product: CASSLGGGYGYTF.

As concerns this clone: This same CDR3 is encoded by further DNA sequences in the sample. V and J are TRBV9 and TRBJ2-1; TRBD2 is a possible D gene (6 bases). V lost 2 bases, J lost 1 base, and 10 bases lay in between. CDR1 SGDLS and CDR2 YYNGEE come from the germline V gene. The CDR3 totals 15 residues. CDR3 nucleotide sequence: TGTGCCAGCAGCGTTACCAGCGGGTCCTACAATGAGCAGTTCTTC. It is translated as CASSVTSGSYNEQFF.

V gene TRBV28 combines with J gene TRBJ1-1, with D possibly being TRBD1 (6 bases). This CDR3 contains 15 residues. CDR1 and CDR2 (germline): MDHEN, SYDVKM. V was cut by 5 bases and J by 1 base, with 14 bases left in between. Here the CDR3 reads CASSPRQARNTEAFF. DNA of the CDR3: TGTGCCAGCAGTCCTCGACAGGCTCGGAACACTGAAGCTTTCTTT.

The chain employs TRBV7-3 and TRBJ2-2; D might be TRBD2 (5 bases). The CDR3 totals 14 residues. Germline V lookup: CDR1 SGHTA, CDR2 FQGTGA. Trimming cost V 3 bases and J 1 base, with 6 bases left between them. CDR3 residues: CASSFGVNTGELFF. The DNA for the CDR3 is TGTGCCAGCAGCTTCGGGGTGAACACCGGGGAGCTGTTTTTT. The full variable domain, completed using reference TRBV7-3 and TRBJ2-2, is GAGVSQTPSNKVTEKGKYVELRCDPISGHTALYWYRQSLGQGPEFLIYFQGTGAADDSGLPNDRFFAVRPEGSVSTLKIQRTERGDSAVYLCASSFGVNTGELFFGEGSRLTVL.

The CDR3 spells CASSLRQREFGTDTQYF. The DNA of the CDR3 is TGTGCCAGCTCACTAAGACAGCGGGAGTTTGGCACAGATACGCAGTATTTT. The chain is built from TRBV18 and TRBJ2-3; 8 bases align to TRBD2. J was trimmed by 1 base and V by 4 bases; bases with no gene match: 10. The CDR3 loop spans 17 amino acids. Germline CDR1 reads KGHSH; CDR2 reads LQKENI.

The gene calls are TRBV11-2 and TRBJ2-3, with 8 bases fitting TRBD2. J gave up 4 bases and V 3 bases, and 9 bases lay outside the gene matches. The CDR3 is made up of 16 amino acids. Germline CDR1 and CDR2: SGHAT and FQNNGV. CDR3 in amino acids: CASSFPKAGVADTQYF. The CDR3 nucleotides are TGTGCCAGCAGCTTCCCCAAAGCGGGAGTGGCAGATACGCAGTATTTT.

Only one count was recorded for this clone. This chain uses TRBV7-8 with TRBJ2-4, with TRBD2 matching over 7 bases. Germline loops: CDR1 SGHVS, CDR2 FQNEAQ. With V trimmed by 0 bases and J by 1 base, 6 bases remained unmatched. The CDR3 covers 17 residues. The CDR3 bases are TGTGCCAGCAGCTTAGCGGGGGGAGCGGGGGCCAAAAACATTCAGTACTTC. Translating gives CASSLAGGAGAKNIQYF.

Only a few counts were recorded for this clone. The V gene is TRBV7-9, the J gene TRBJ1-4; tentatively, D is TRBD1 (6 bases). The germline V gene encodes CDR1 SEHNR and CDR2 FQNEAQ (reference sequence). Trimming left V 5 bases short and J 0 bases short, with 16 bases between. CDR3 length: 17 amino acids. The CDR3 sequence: CASSKKGVSATNEKLFF. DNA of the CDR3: TGTGCCAGCAGCAAGAAGGGGGTTTCAGCAACTAATGAAAAACTGTTTTTT.

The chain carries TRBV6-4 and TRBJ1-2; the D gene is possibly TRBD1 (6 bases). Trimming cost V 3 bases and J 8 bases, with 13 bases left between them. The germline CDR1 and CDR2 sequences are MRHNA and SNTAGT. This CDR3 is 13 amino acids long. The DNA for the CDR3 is TGTGCCAGCAGTGAGTCAGGGGTGGAAGGCTACACCTTC. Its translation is CASSESGVEGYTF.

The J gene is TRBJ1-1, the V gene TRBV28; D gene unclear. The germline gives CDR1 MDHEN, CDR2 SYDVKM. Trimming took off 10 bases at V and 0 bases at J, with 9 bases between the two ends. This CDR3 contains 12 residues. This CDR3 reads CATFSLNTEAFF. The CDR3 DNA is TGTGCCACTTTTTCCCTGAACACTGAAGCTTTCTTT.

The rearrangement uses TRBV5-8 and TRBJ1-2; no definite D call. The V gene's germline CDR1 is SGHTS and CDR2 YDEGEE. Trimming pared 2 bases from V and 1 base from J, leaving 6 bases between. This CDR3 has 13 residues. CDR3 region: CASSLPGNYGYTF. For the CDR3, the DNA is TGTGCCAGCAGCTTACCGGGTAACTATGGCTACACCTTC.

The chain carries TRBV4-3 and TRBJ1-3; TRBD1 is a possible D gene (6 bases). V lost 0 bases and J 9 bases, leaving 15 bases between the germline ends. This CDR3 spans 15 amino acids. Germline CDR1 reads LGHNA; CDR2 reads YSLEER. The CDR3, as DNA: TGCGCCAGCAGCCAAGATGCACAGGGATCAGGCACCATATATTTT. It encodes CASSQDAQGSGTIYF.

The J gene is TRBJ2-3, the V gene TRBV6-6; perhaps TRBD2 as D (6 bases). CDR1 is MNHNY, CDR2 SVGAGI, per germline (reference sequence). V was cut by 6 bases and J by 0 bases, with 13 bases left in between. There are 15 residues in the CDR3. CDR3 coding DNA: TGTGCCAGCAGACCAACCGGGACTAGCACAGATACGCAGTATTTT. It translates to CASRPTGTSTDTQYF.

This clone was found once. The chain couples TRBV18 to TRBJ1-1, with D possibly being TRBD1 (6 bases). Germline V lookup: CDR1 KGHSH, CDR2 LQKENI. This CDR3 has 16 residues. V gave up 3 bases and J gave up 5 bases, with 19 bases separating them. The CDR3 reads CASSPLTGQRRTEAFF. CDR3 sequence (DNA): TGTGCCAGCTCACCTCTTACAGGACAGCGAAGAACTGAAGCTTTCTTT.

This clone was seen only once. This CDR3 reads CASSRDRAYEQYF. The CDR3 coding sequence is TGTGCCAGCTCTAGGGACAGGGCCTACGAGCAGTACTTC. V gene TRBV18 combines with J gene TRBJ2-7; 9 bases match TRBD1. The CDR3 has 13 amino acids. V was pared by 6 bases and J by 2 bases, with 2 bases of the junction left unmatched. Germline V gene sequence: CDR1 KGHSH, CDR2 LQKENI.

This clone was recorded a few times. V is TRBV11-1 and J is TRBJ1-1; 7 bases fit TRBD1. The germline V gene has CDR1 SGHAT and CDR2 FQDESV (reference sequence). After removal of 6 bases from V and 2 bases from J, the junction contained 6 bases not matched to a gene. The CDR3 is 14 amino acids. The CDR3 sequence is CASRGDRVNTEAFF. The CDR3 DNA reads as TGTGCCAGCAGGGGAGACAGGGTAAACACTGAAGCTTTCTTT.

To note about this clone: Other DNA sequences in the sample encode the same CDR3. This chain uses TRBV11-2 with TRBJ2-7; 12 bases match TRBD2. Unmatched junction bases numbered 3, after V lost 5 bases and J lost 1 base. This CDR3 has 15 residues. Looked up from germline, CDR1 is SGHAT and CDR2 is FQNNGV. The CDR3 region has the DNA TGTGCCAGCAGCCCCGGACTAGCGGGATCCTACGAGCAGTACTTC. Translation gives CASSPGLAGSYEQYF.

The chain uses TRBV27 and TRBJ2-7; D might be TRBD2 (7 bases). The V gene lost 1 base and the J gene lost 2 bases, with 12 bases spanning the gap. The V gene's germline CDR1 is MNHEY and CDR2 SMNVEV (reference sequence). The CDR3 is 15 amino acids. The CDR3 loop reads CASSLFGGAPYEQYF. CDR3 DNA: TGTGCCAGCAGTTTATTTGGGGGGGCCCCCTACGAGCAGTACTTC.

The CDR3, as DNA: TGTGCCAGCGCCGGACTAGTGGAGTATGCTGAGCAGTTCTTC. It is translated as CASAGLVEYAEQFF. The chain joins TRBV6-6 to TRBJ2-1; 7 nucleotides agree with TRBD2. CDR1 MNHNY and CDR2 SVGAGI come from the germline V gene (reference sequence). V dropped 8 bases and J dropped 9; count of bases not matched to a gene: 13. This CDR3 has 14 amino acids.